This T cell receptor (beta chain) was documented in a study of OX40 agonist ivuxolimab in advanced cancers. Germline assignment: CDR1 SGHDN and CDR2 FVKESK. The CDR3 sequence is 16 residues long. V was trimmed by 4 bases and J by 1 base, leaving 16 bases between them. TCRdb's table, derived via immunoSEQ multiplex PCR, lists solely in-frame clones and lacks some. The sample contains about 82,000 clones, around 90% of which appear only once. The TCR was taken from an adult with an advanced solid tumor such as melanoma, head and neck, liver or kidney cancer. The material sequenced was CD4+ or CD8+ T cells sorted from blood, taken in a trial of the OX40 agonist ivuxolimab. The V call is TRBV14, the J call TRBJ1-1; D may be TRBD1 (6 bases). The CDR3 sequence is CASSPWGQGKNTEAFF. The CDR3, as DNA: TGTGCCAGCAGCCCTTGGGGGCAGGGGAAGAACACTGAAGCTTTCTTT.